A single sample is the source of the 18 T cell receptor beta chains below, sequenced in a study of spatial heterogeneity in lung cancer. Time point meaning: sample taken at primary tumor resection. The input material, whole RNA from tumor, nontumor lung or frozen PBMC, was sequenced unsorted. TCRdb re-derived calls from the 5' RACE reads in MiXCR, one entry per CDR3 protein. The sample carries tens of thousands of distinct CDR3 sequences, approximately 20% recorded once. The material sequenced was PBMCs, taken at surgery. The receptors were sampled from a male donor with early-stage non-small cell lung cancer.

This clonotype was observed at least ten times. The chain joins TRBV28 to TRBJ2-5, with no clear D. V lost 6 bases and J 2 bases, leaving 10 bases between the germline ends. The germline gives CDR1 MDHEN, CDR2 SYDVKM. CDR3 length equals 13 residues. CDR3 sequence: CASRIGRQETQYF. The CDR3 DNA sequence: TGTGCCAGCAGGATCGGACGGCAAGAGACCCAGTACTTC.

The V call is TRBV29-1, the J call TRBJ2-5, with D perhaps TRBD2 (6 bases). This CDR3 region has 12 residues. V lost 7 bases, J lost 5 bases, and 14 bases lay in between. Germline V gene data show CDR1 as SQVTM and CDR2 as ANQGSEA. DNA for the CDR3: TGCAGCGAGAGCGGGCCCGAGGAGACCCAGTACTTC. Its protein product is CSESGPEETQYF. Full variable domain (remainder filled in from reference TRBV29-1 and TRBJ2-5): SAVISQKPSRDICQRGTSLTIQCQVDSQVTMMFWYRQQPGQSLTLIATANQGSEATYESGFVIDKFPISRPNLTFSTLTVSNMSPEDSSIYLCSESGPEETQYFGPGTRLLVL.

The rearrangement joins TRBV3-1 to TRBJ2-3; maybe TRBD2 (5 bases). The V gene lost 5 bases and the J gene lost 1 base, with 19 bases spanning the gap. CDR1 LGHDT and CDR2 YNNKEL come from the germline V gene (reference sequence). The CDR3 is made up of 17 amino acids. The DNA for the CDR3 is TGTGCCAGCAGCTTAGCGCTAGAAGGAAGGGGCACAGATACGCAGTATTTT. This translates into CASSLALEGRGTDTQYF.

This sequence joins TRBV12-5 and TRBJ2-3; D remains ambiguous. There are 15 residues in the CDR3. Between the trimmed V and J ends, which lost 0 bases and 5 bases, there was a span of 12 bases. CDR1 and CDR2 from the germline V gene are LGHNT and FRNRAP. The CDR3 spells CASGLVVPGQDTQYF. The CDR3 nucleotides read TGTGCTAGTGGTTTGGTAGTCCCCGGGCAAGATACGCAGTATTTT.

The rearrangement joins TRBV13 to TRBJ1-6, with 9 bases lining up with TRBD1. The CDR3 totals 16 residues. Germline CDR1 reads PRHDT; CDR2 reads FYEKMQ (reference sequence). V shed 7 bases, J shed 4 bases, and the junction held 8 bases outside the gene matches. The CDR3 loop reads CASTTGGPSYNSPLHF. The CDR3, as DNA: TGTGCCAGCACCACAGGGGGCCCTTCTTATAATTCACCCCTCCACTTT.

This clonotype showed up just once. This chain joins TRBV7-2 and TRBJ1-2; TRBD1 matches at 9 bases. Looked up from germline, CDR1 is SGHTA and CDR2 is FQGNSA. J gave up 7 bases and V 4 bases, and 7 bases lay outside the gene matches. The CDR3 length is 14 residues. The CDR3: CASSSNRGPGGYTF. The CDR3 DNA follows: TGTGCCAGCAGCTCGAACAGGGGGCCCGGTGGCTACACCTTC.

The chain combines TRBV9 with TRBJ2-7; 7 positions match TRBD1. Germline V gene lookup returns CDR1 SGDLS and CDR2 YYNGEE. The CDR3 runs to 14 residues. V trimming: 1 base; J trimming: 2 bases; junction bases outside the gene matches: 3. The chain's CDR3 is CASSVRDSPYEQYF. Written as DNA, the CDR3 is TGTGCCAGCAGCGTAAGGGACAGCCCCTACGAGCAGTACTTC.

This clonotype was observed at least ten times. The chain employs TRBV20-1 and TRBJ2-1; no definite D call. The ends were cut back, 1 base at V and 8 bases at J, with 6 bases in the middle. Germline assignment: CDR1 DFQATT and CDR2 SNEGSKA (reference sequence). This CDR3 comprises 11 residues. The DNA of the CDR3 is TGCAGTGCTAGAGCTGGGGATGAGCAGTTCTTC. Amino acids: CSARAGDEQFF.

Written as DNA, the CDR3 is TGTGCCAGCAGCTCATATTGGGGCACTGAAGCTTTCTTT. This gives the protein CASSSYWGTEAFF. The rearrangement links TRBV7-2 to TRBJ1-1; D is uncertain. Germline CDR1 is SGHTA and CDR2 is FQGNSA. This CDR3 comprises 13 residues. Trimming left V 4 bases short and J 4 bases short, with 10 bases between.

The sample holds a few counts of this clonotype. This chain joins TRBV4-1 and TRBJ2-3; no firm D call. V was pared by 1 base and J by 6 bases, with 17 bases between. Looked up from germline, CDR1 is MGHRA and CDR2 is YSYEKL. This CDR3 contains 16 residues. CDR3 residues: CASSQVSTARVDTQYF. CDR3 nucleotide sequence: TGCGCCAGCAGCCAAGTGAGCACGGCCCGGGTGGATACGCAGTATTTT.

Only a few counts were recorded for this clonotype. The chain has TRBV15 and TRBJ1-5; D gene ambiguous. The CDR3 covers 14 residues. V was cut by 0 bases and J by 4 bases, with 7 bases left in between. Germline V gene lookup returns CDR1 LNHNV and CDR2 YYDKDF (reference sequence). CDR3 DNA: TGTGCCACCAGCAGAGATCAAGTTAATCAGCCCCAGCATTTT. It translates to CATSRDQVNQPQHF.

The rearrangement links TRBV7-6 to TRBJ2-6; 10 positions match TRBD1. Trimming cost V 4 bases and J 2 bases; bases outside gene matches: 2. The germline V gene has CDR1 SGHVS and CDR2 FNYEAQ. CDR3 size: 16 residues. As DNA, the CDR3 is TGTGCCAGCAGCTCGACAGGGGGCGCTGGGGCCAACGTCCTGACTTTC. This translates into CASSSTGGAGANVLTF.

This rearrangement joins TRBV7-6 to TRBJ1-1; possibly TRBD1 for D (5 bases). V lost 2 bases to trimming and J lost 3 bases, with 13 bases between them. Germline CDR1 reads SGHVS; CDR2 reads FNYEAQ. This CDR3 spans 15 amino acids. CDR3 coding DNA: TGTGCCAGCAGCTTAAGGGTAGGGGTGGACACTGAAGCTTTCTTT. Translating gives CASSLRVGVDTEAFF.

This clonotype was found many times. The rearrangement links TRBV12-3 or TRBV12-4 to TRBJ1-1; 8 bases fit TRBD1. This CDR3 has 13 amino acids. V shed 3 bases, J shed 3 bases, and the junction held 0 bases outside the gene matches. The CDR3: CASSLTGDTEAFF. The CDR3 DNA sequence: TGTGCCAGCAGTTTGACAGGGGACACTGAAGCTTTCTTT.

This clonotype was detected many times. CDR3 in DNA: TGTGCCAGCAGCTTCCGGGAGGTAGATACGCAGTATTTT. It translates to CASSFREVDTQYF. V is TRBV12-3 or TRBV12-4 and J is TRBJ2-3; 7 bases fit TRBD2. The CDR3 is 13 amino acids. Germline trimming cut 6 bases from V and 5 bases from J; bases unmatched to any gene: 5.

Turning to this clonotype: A much larger clone lies a single base off, so this may be a read error. V is TRBV7-2 and J is TRBJ1-6; D is uncertain. Per the germline V gene, CDR1 is SGHTA and CDR2 is FQGNSA. This CDR3 region has 13 residues. Trimming took 8 bases from V and 15 from J, leaving 20 bases between them. In DNA, the CDR3 is TGTGCCAGCGGCTCGCAGGCCGGGGAAAACCTCCACTTT. Protein: CASGSQAGENLHF.

This chain links TRBV5-5 with TRBJ1-2; D possibly corresponds to TRBD1 (6 bases). V lost 2 bases to trimming and J lost 6 bases, with 11 bases between them. The CDR3 is 13 amino acids. Per germline, CDR1 SGHKS and CDR2 YYEKEE (reference sequence). The CDR3 DNA sequence: TGTGCCAGCAGCTTCATGCCAGGGGATGGCTACACCTTC. Residues: CASSFMPGDGYTF.

This clonotype was recorded at least ten times. The rearrangement links TRBV27 to TRBJ2-1; D remains unclear. Germline V gene sequence: CDR1 MNHEY, CDR2 SMNVEV (reference sequence). Deletions cut 5 bases from V and 7 bases from J, with 6 bases between. The CDR3 covers 11 residues. This CDR3 is CASSLHNEQFF. DNA for the CDR3: TGTGCCAGCAGTCTACATAATGAGCAGTTCTTC.